This TCR beta chain is from a study of T cells of healthy individuals (dated by TCRdb to between 2017 and 2018). This clonotype turned up a few times. Its antigen specificity is not known. No base quality values were provided; no much bigger clone lies one nucleotide off. Receptor libraries were prepared by 5' RACE. TCRdb records Illumina MiSeq as the sequencer. TCRdb ran its own pipeline on the public reads, namely fastp trimming at Q25 and MiXCR clone calling, and kept in-frame beta chains. Every distinct CDR3 protein forms one entry, paired with its most common genes and DNA. The sample yields over 95,000 distinct CDR3 sequences; roughly a sixth were counted once. The leading ten clones occupy more than 5.5% of the sample. The CDR3 goes from the cysteine to the phenylalanine over 13 residues. Only the CDR3 DNA stays, 39 bases, in frame from base 1. CDR1 and CDR2 (SGHRS, YFSETQ) derive from the germline V gene. The junction carries 9 bases between V and J, which are trimmed by 2 bases and 3 bases respectively.

The V gene is TRBV5-1 and the J gene is TRBJ2-7; too little of a D gene remains to name it. The sequence derives from a human donor in good health. The sequenced DNA is TGCGCCAGCAGCTTTGGAGTAGGCTACGAGCAGTACTTC. Protein translation: CASSFGVGYEQYF.